One and the same sample provided the 5 T cell receptor beta chains below, sequenced in a study of blood T cell repertoires in COVID-19. The assay was immunoSEQ multiplex PCR, and TCRdb's table has in-frame clones only and misses some. Of approximately 190,000 clones in the sample, around 90% were seen once. Sequenced: peripheral blood. The receptors were gathered from a man aged 50-59 years with acute or convalescent COVID-19.

This chain joins TRBV28 and TRBJ1-1; a possible D gene is TRBD1 (5 bases). CDR1 and CDR2 from the germline V gene are MDHEN and SYDVKM. This CDR3 contains 15 residues. The V end lost 7 bases, the J end lost 2 bases, and 17 bases lay between the germline ends. The CDR3 here is CASTTAGGGNTEAFF. The CDR3 DNA sequence: TGTGCCAGCACCACCGCCGGGGGGGGAAACACTGAAGCTTTCTTT.

This clone has just one count. The chain uses TRBV6-1 and TRBJ1-3, with D unclear. The V gene's germline CDR1 is MNHNS and CDR2 SASEGT. V gave up 0 bases and J gave up 4 bases, with 13 bases separating them. The CDR3 totals 16 residues. CDR3 coding DNA: TGTGCCAGCAGTGAAGCTGGGCGTCAGTTAGGAAACACCATATATTTT. Translation: CASSEAGRQLGNTIYF.

The V and J genes are TRBV27 and TRBJ1-3; D call uncertain. CDR1 is MNHEY, CDR2 SMNVEV, per germline (reference sequence). V was shortened by 2 bases and J by 4 bases, with 9 bases between the two germline ends. There are 14 residues in the CDR3. CDR3 protein: CASSLMGSGNTIYF. CDR3 DNA: TGTGCCAGCAGTTTAATGGGTAGCGGAAACACCATATATTTT.

The chain combines TRBV2 with TRBJ1-5; D possibly corresponds to TRBD1 (5 bases). This CDR3 spans 14 amino acids. From germline, CDR1 is SNHLY and CDR2 FYNNEI. Trimming stripped 2 bases from V and 6 bases from J, with 11 bases between. The CDR3: CASSEMSGPQPQHF. DNA for the CDR3: TGTGCCAGCAGTGAAATGTCAGGGCCTCAGCCCCAGCATTTT. The complete variable domain, with remaining parts taken from reference TRBV2 and TRBJ1-5, reads EPEVTQTPSHQVTQMGQEVILRCVPISNHLYFYWYRQILGQKVEFLVSFYNNEISEKSEIFDDQFSVERPDGSNFTLKIRSTKLEDSAMYFCASSEMSGPQPQHFGDGTRLSIL.

The genes are TRBV9 and TRBJ2-2; D possibly corresponds to TRBD1 (5 bases). Trimming shortened V by 3 bases and J by 7 bases, and 13 bases separated the two germline ends. Germline assignment: CDR1 SGDLS and CDR2 YYNGEE. The CDR3 has 14 amino acids. This CDR3 is CASSGGGAGGELFF. The CDR3, as DNA: TGTGCCAGCAGCGGGGGCGGTGCCGGCGGGGAGCTGTTTTTT. Full variable domain (outside the CDR3, taken from reference TRBV9 and TRBJ2-2): DSGVTQTPKHLITATGQRVTLRCSPRSGDLSVYWYQQSLDQGLQFLIQYYNGEERAKGNILERFSAQQFPDLHSELNLSSLELGDSALYFCASSGGGAGGELFFGEGSRLTVL.